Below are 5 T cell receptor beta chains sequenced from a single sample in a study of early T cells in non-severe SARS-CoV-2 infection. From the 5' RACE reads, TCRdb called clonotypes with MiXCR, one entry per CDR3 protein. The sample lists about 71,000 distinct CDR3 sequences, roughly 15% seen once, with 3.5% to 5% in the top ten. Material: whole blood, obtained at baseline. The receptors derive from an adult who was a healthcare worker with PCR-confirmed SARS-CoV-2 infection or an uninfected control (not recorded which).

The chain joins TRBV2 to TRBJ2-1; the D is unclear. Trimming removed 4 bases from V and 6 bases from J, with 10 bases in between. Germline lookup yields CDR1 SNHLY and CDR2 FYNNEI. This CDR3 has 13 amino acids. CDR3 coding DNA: TGTGCCAGCAGTGTACTTTCATTCAATGAGCAGTTCTTC. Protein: CASSVLSFNEQFF. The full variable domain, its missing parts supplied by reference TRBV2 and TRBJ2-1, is EPEVTQTPSHQVTQMGQEVILRCVPISNHLYFYWYRQILGQKVEFLVSFYNNEISEKSEIFDDQFSVERPDGSNFTLKIRSTKLEDSAMYFCASSVLSFNEQFFGPGTRLTVL.

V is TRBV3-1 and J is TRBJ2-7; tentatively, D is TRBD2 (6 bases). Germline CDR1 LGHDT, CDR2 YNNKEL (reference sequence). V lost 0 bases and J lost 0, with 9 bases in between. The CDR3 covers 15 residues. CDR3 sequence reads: CASSQEGGSSYEQYF. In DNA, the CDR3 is TGTGCCAGCAGCCAAGAGGGAGGCTCCTCCTACGAGCAGTACTTC.

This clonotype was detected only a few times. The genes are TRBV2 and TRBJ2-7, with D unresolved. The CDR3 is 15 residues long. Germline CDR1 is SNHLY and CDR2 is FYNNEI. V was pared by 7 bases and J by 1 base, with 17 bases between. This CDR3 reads CASNARWDDSYEQYF. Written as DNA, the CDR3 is TGTGCCAGCAATGCCCGGTGGGATGATTCCTACGAGCAGTACTTC.

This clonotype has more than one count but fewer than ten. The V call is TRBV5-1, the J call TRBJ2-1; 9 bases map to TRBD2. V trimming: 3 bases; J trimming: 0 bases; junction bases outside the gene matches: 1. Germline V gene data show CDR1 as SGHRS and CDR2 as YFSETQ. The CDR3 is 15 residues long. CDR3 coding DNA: TGCGCCAGCAGCTATAGCGGGAGCTCCTACAATGAGCAGTTCTTC. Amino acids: CASSYSGSSYNEQFF. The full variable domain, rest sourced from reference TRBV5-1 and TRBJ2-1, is KAGVTQTPRYLIKTRGQQVTLSCSPISGHRSVSWYQQTPGQGLQFLFEYFSETQRNKGNFPGRFSGRQFSNSRSEMNVSTLELGDSALYLCASSYSGSSYNEQFFGPGTRLTVL.

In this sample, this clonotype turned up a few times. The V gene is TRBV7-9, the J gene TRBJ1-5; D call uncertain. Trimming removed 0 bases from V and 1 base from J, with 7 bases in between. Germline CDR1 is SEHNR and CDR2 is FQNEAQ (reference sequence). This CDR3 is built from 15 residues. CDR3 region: CASSLAGSSNQPQHF. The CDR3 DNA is TGTGCCAGCAGCTTAGCAGGGAGCAGCAATCAGCCCCAGCATTTT.